A selection of T cell receptor beta chains follows, all from one sample in a study of T cell responses to AZD1222 COVID-19 vaccine. TCRdb keeps only in-frame clones here, not all; method: immunoSEQ multiplex PCR. The sample has about 120,000 clones; roughly nine tenths are singletons. The source material was peripheral blood, sampled on day 0 of AZD1222 vaccination. These receptors came from an adult in good health. Each CDR3 is given with its conserved first and last residue. Each record gives: J gene, clone size, V gene, CDR3 protein. The size field is filled for only some rows; it gives once, few, many or a size class.

TRBJ1-6 | NA | TRBV27 | CASSLSSRGLNSPLHF
TRBJ2-1 | NA | TRBV30 | CAWRKGLGVTSGSHNEQFF
TRBJ1-2 | NA | TRBV5-4 | CASSLDRDRGYTF
TRBJ2-1 | NA | TRBV20-1 | CSALYPNEQFF
TRBJ1-2 | NA | TRBV7-2 | CASSLGRGNYGYTF
TRBJ1-1 | once | TRBV9 | CASSAPQGLNTEAFF
TRBJ1-1 | NA | TRBV28 | CASSLGRTNTEAFF
TRBJ1-2 | NA | TRBV2 | CASSEYRNGRYGYTF
TRBJ2-7 | NA | TRBV6-2/TRBV6-3 | CASSQGKPYEQYF
TRBJ1-4 | NA | TRBV28 | CASSLAGAANEKLFF
TRBJ2-2 | once | TRBV9 | CASSSKGGRGDTGELFF
TRBJ2-7 | NA | TRBV2 | CASSDLTPLSSYEQYF
TRBJ2-1 | NA | TRBV29-1 | CSAFSGGSYNEQFF
TRBJ1-5 | NA | TRBV3-1/TRBV3-2 | CASSLRLGNNQPQHF
TRBJ1-2 | NA | TRBV10-2 | CASSPGAGTNYGYTF
TRBJ2-3 | NA | TRBV9 | CASSDDRTASTDTQYF
TRBJ1-6 | NA | TRBV30 | CAWTGRSSYNSPLHF
TRBJ1-1 | NA | TRBV28 | CASSLQGLSTEAFF
TRBJ1-2 | NA | TRBV4-2 | CASSQDGGSFRGYTF
TRBJ2-7 | NA | TRBV18 | CASSPRTGGTYEQYF
TRBJ1-1 | NA | TRBV28 | CASRARFKAFF
TRBJ1-6 | NA | TRBV7-9 | CASSLQGQGNSPLHF
TRBJ2-3 | NA | TRBV10-2 | CASSPTDTQYF
TRBJ2-1 | NA | TRBV7-2 | CASSLEWFEQFF
TRBJ1-1 | NA | TRBV7-9 | CASSCTGRECRMNTEAFF
TRBJ2-5 | NA | TRBV5-4 | CASSLPGVGETQYF
TRBJ1-1 | NA | TRBV4-3 | CASSQDRGLNTEAFF
TRBJ1-2 | few | TRBV28 | CASSLHQVVYTF
TRBJ2-7 | NA | TRBV5-6 | CASSLAGSETYEQYF
TRBJ1-2 | few | TRBV6-5 | CASSWGTGSGGYTF
TRBJ2-1 | NA | TRBV5-1 | CASRQDSGGYNEQFF
TRBJ1-3 | NA | TRBV30 | CAWTGQVLRHSGNTIYF
TRBJ2-3 | NA | TRBV19 | CASSALEQRPVTQYF
TRBJ1-3 | NA | TRBV4-3 | CASSQGGLSRGGSSGNTIYF
TRBJ2-3 | NA | TRBV6-6 | CASSYYRGQTDTQYF
TRBJ2-7 | NA | TRBV19 | CASSIQGGLEYEQYF
TRBJ1-6 | NA | TRBV18 | CASSSDRPGNSPLHF
TRBJ2-2 | NA | TRBV9 | CASSSGAGELFF
TRBJ2-2 | NA | TRBV5-1 | CASSWTGRDTGELFF
TRBJ1-1 | NA | TRBV5-6 | CASSFYRDLVTEAFF
TRBJ1-5 | once | TRBV28 | CASSFPTWTGRSNQPQHF